Listed below are T cell receptor beta chains from one sample, sequenced in a study of T cells in Graves' hyperthyroidism and ophthalmopathy. Using its own MiXCR run on the multiplex PCR reads, TCRdb lists one record per CDR3 protein. Among fewer than 600,000 distinct CDR3 sequences listed, around 13% were seen once. Sequencing used blood. The receptors were sampled from a woman aged 40 to 55 with Graves' hyperthyroidism. The CDR3 runs from the conserved cysteine through the conserved F or W. The D gene is left open where the match is weak. Clone sizes are given selectively: once, few, many, or a class where the clone is expanded.

TRBJ2-7 | few | TRBD1 | TRBV20-1 | CSAYRGQGNYEQYF | TGCAGTGCGTATAGGGGACAGGGAAACTACGAGCAGTACTTC
TRBJ1-1 | few | . | TRBV20-1 | CSAEGGQGGTEAFF | TGCAGTGCAGAGGGGGGGCAGGGAGGAACTGAAGCTTTCTTT
TRBJ2-1 | . | . | TRBV7-9 | CASSLVAVRGNEQFF | TGTGCCAGCAGCTTAGTAGCGGTCCGAGGTAATGAGCAGTTCTTC
TRBJ1-2 | . | TRBD1 | TRBV2 | CASRIGQGSTF | TGTGCCAGCAGGATAGGACAGGGTAGCACCTTC
TRBJ2-3 | many | TRBD2 | TRBV7-2 | CASSLHGGSISDTQYF | TGTGCCAGCAGCTTACATGGCGGGAGTATCTCAGATACGCAGTATTTT
TRBJ2-1 | . | TRBD1 | TRBV11-2 | CASSSYGTGDYNEQFF | TGTGCCAGCAGCTCCTATGGGACAGGGGACTACAATGAGCAGTTCTTC
TRBJ1-2 | many | . | TRBV28 | CASSVRTSSNYGYTF | TGTGCCAGCAGCGTTAGGACATCGTCCAACTATGGCTACACCTTC
TRBJ2-1 | many | . | TRBV30 | CAWSQRAHTYNEQFF | TGTGCCTGGAGTCAAAGAGCGCATACCTACAATGAGCAGTTCTTC
TRBJ2-1 | many | TRBD2 | TRBV29-1 | CSVGLAGAHNEQFF | TGCAGCGTCGGACTAGCGGGGGCCCACAATGAGCAGTTCTTC
TRBJ2-1 | few | TRBD2 | TRBV29-1 | CSVGAGYYNEQFF | TGCAGCGTTGGAGCGGGATACTACAATGAGCAGTTCTTC
TRBJ1-3 | . | . | TRBV6-1 | CASREGGGSGNTIYF | TGTGCCAGCAGGGAAGGAGGAGGGTCTGGAAACACCATATATTTT
TRBJ1-2 | many | . | TRBV27 | CASSFQINYGYTF | TGTGCCAGCAGTTTCCAGATCAACTATGGCTACACCTTC
TRBJ2-5 | . | TRBD1 | TRBV7-9 | CASSPRTGLETQYF | TGTGCCAGCAGCCCCCGGACAGGGTTGGAGACCCAGTACTTC
TRBJ1-2 | . | . | TRBV20-1 | CSADSALDYGYTF | TGCAGTGCTGATTCCGCCTTGGACTATGGCTACACCTTC
TRBJ2-7 | many | . | TRBV5-5 | CASSLVQGSYEQYF | TGTGCCAGCAGCTTGGTCCAGGGATCCTACGAGCAGTACTTC
TRBJ1-1 | many | . | TRBV6-1 | CASAPGSNPEAFF | TGTGCCAGCGCCCCCGGGTCTAACCCTGAAGCTTTCTTT
TRBJ1-1 | many | . | TRBV28 | CASSFGGVNTEAFF | TGTGCCAGCAGTTTCGGGGGGGTGAACACTGAAGCTTTCTTT
TRBJ2-7 | few | TRBD2 | TRBV7-2 | CASNPGLAGIRSLYEQYF | TGTGCCAGCAACCCGGGACTAGCGGGAATTAGATCGCTCTACGAGCAGTACTTC
TRBJ2-3 | many | TRBD1 | TRBV28 | CASSIQDRGYYDTQYF | TGTGCCAGCAGCATTCAGGACAGGGGATATTACGATACGCAGTATTTT
TRBJ1-2 | . | . | TRBV15 | CATSRDQSGLYGYTF | TGTGCCACCAGCAGAGATCAGTCAGGGCTCTATGGCTACACCTTC
TRBJ2-1 | many | . | TRBV10-3 | CAISESAASYDNEQFF | TGTGCCATCAGTGAGTCCGCAGCTAGCTATGACAATGAGCAGTTCTTC
TRBJ1-3 | . | . | TRBV10-1 | CASSEGPSGNTIYF | TGCGCCAGCAGTGAGGGACCTTCTGGAAACACCATATATTTT
TRBJ1-5 | many | TRBD1 | TRBV24-1 | CATSDTGQARDQPQHF | TGTGCCACCAGTGATACCGGACAGGCCAGGGATCAGCCCCAGCATTTT
TRBJ2-7 | . | . | TRBV6-1 | CASSPGSSGEQYF | TGTGCCAGCTCTCCCGGGAGCTCGGGCGAGCAGTACTTC
TRBJ1-3 | . | . | TRBV30 | CAWSAHQGGSSGNTIYF | TGTGCCTGGAGTGCCCACCAGGGCGGAAGCTCTGGAAACACCATATATTTT
TRBJ2-1 | . | . | TRBV24-1 | CATSSMGGGEQFF | TGTGCCACCAGCTCGATGGGGGGTGGTGAGCAGTTCTTC
TRBJ2-7 | . | TRBD2 | TRBV5-4 | CASSSRETYEQYF | TGTGCCAGCAGCTCGCGGGAGACCTACGAGCAGTACTTC
TRBJ2-1 | many | . | TRBV12-3/TRBV12-4 | CASTPGTNEQFF | TGTGCCAGCACCCCAGGCACTAATGAGCAGTTCTTC
TRBJ2-7 | once | . | TRBV11-1 | CASSLGDPYEQYF | TGTGCCAGCAGCTTAGGGGACCCTTACGAGCAGTACTTC
TRBJ2-1 | many | . | TRBV12-3/TRBV12-4 | CASMRTGSLYNEQFF | TGTGCCAGTATGCGAACGGGCAGCCTCTACAATGAGCAGTTCTTC
TRBJ2-5 | many | . | TRBV3-1 | CASSQDLAETQYF | TGTGCCAGCAGCCAAGATCTAGCGGAGACCCAGTACTTC
TRBJ2-7 | many | TRBD1 | TRBV5-1 | CASSPHGTEPYEQYF | TGCGCCAGCAGCCCCCACGGGACAGAACCCTACGAGCAGTACTTC
TRBJ1-2 | many | . | TRBV19 | CASSSGTPNYGYTF | TGTGCCAGTAGTTCCGGGACACCGAACTATGGCTACACCTTC
TRBJ2-2 | few | . | TRBV6-5 | CASSYRRVGGTGELFF | TGTGCCAGCAGTTACCGCCGGGTGGGAGGCACCGGGGAGCTGTTTTTT
TRBJ2-2 | . | TRBD2 | TRBV19 | CASSSTSGSGGELFF | TGTGCCAGTAGTAGTACCAGCGGGAGCGGTGGGGAGCTGTTTTTT
TRBJ1-1 | many | . | TRBV7-2 | CASSVRGETNTEAFF | TGTGCCAGCAGCGTACGGGGCGAGACGAACACTGAAGCTTTCTTT
TRBJ2-1 | few | TRBD2 | TRBV20-1 | CSARDSLGGSGRRSYNEQFF | TGCAGTGCTAGAGATAGTCTTGGGGGTAGCGGGAGACGCTCCTACAATGAGCAGTTCTTC
TRBJ2-2 | many | TRBD1 | TRBV5-1 | CASSSRQGARANTGELFF | TGCGCCAGCAGCTCTCGACAGGGGGCGCGGGCGAACACCGGGGAGCTGTTTTTT
TRBJ2-7 | many | . | TRBV30 | CAWTGTGAYEQYF | TGTGCCTGGACCGGGACTGGGGCTTACGAGCAGTACTTC
TRBJ2-1 | few | . | TRBV4-1 | CASSQIGGRNNEQFF | TGCGCCAGCAGCCAAATCGGCGGAAGGAACAATGAGCAGTTCTTC
TRBJ1-1 | once | TRBD1 | TRBV9 | CASSAGTGNEAFF | TGTGCCAGCAGCGCCGGGACAGGGAATGAAGCTTTCTTT
TRBJ2-7 | few | . | TRBV29-1 | CSVETRGTDYEQYF | TGCAGCGTTGAAACCCGGGGGACAGATTACGAGCAGTACTTC
TRBJ2-1 | many | . | TRBV30 | CAWSVSGWDEQFF | TGTGCCTGGAGTGTTTCGGGTTGGGATGAGCAGTTCTTC
TRBJ1-5 | . | . | TRBV9 | CASSNSDGPPGQPQHF | TGTGCCAGCAGCAATTCCGACGGACCTCCCGGGCAGCCCCAGCATTTT
TRBJ2-7 | few | TRBD1 | TRBV5-1 | CASSLVSGGPYEQYF | TGCGCCAGCAGCTTGGTCTCAGGGGGCCCCTACGAGCAGTACTTC
TRBJ2-7 | . | TRBD2 | TRBV6-1 | CASSGIVLAGEGDEQYF | TGTGCCAGCAGTGGAATTGTATTAGCGGGAGAGGGGGACGAGCAGTACTTC
TRBJ2-1 | many | TRBD1 | TRBV5-6 | CASSSGTGLYNEQFF | TGTGCCAGCAGCTCAGGGACAGGGTTGTACAATGAGCAGTTCTTC
TRBJ2-7 | few | TRBD2 | TRBV12-3/TRBV12-4 | CASSLRTSGRRNGQYF | TGTGCCAGCAGTCTCAGGACTAGCGGGAGACGGAATGGGCAGTACTTC
TRBJ2-7 | many | TRBD1 | TRBV18 | CASSPTSTGEGYEQYF | TGTGCCAGCTCACCAACCTCCACAGGGGAAGGTTACGAGCAGTACTTC
TRBJ2-7 | . | . | TRBV4-1 | CASSQAPSVSYEQYF | TGCGCCAGCAGCCAAGCGCCTAGCGTTTCCTACGAGCAGTACTTC
TRBJ2-7 | many | TRBD2 | TRBV28 | CASRGASSGNYEQYF | TGTGCCAGCAGAGGGGCGTCTAGCGGGAACTACGAGCAGTACTTC
TRBJ2-1 | many | . | TRBV20-1 | CSARVRNGVSEQFF | TGCAGTGCTAGAGTCCGGAACGGAGTTAGTGAGCAGTTCTTC
TRBJ1-1 | many | . | TRBV2 | CASGTQGRMNTEAFF | TGTGCCAGCGGAACTCAGGGACGCATGAACACTGAAGCTTTCTTT
TRBJ1-5 | many | . | TRBV6-2/TRBV6-3 | CASSYPGRINQPQHF | TGTGCCAGCAGTTACCCGGGACGAATCAATCAGCCCCAGCATTTT
TRBJ1-1 | many | . | TRBV28 | CASSLPGQLNTEAFF | TGTGCCAGCAGTTTACCCGGGCAGCTGAACACTGAAGCTTTCTTT
TRBJ1-2 | . | . | TRBV11-1 | CASSHRGGYGYTF | TGTGCCAGCAGCCATCGGGGCGGCTATGGCTACACCTTT
TRBJ2-7 | . | . | TRBV27 | CAIHSSGHLNSEQYF | TGTGCCATCCATTCAAGCGGGCATTTGAATTCCGAGCAGTACTTC
TRBJ2-1 | . | TRBD2 | TRBV20-1 | CSARDSTSGRSQFF | TGCAGTGCTAGAGATTCGACTAGCGGGAGGTCCCAGTTCTTC
TRBJ2-4 | once | . | TRBV9 | CASSVVNLTSFPKNIQYF | TGTGCCAGCAGCGTAGTTAACTTGACTTCGTTTCCCAAAAACATTCAGTACTTC
TRBJ2-3 | many | . | TRBV11-2 | CASSLELNSDTQYF | TGTGCCAGCAGCTTAGAATTAAACTCAGATACGCAGTATTTT